Listed below are T cell receptor beta chains from one sample, sequenced in a study of blood T cell repertoires in COVID-19. Profiled with immunoSEQ multiplex PCR; TCRdb holds only in-frame clones, not every one. The table has hundreds of thousands of clones, about 88% seen once; the top ten hold 1.4%. The sample consisted of PBMCs or T cells enriched from blood (not recorded which). Receptors were obtained from a woman aged 18 to 35 who had been exposed to COVID-19. Each CDR3 is given with its conserved first and last residue. A D gene is named only where the DNA matches it firmly. Clone size is shown for a subset of rows, as once, few, many or a class of expanded clone.

clone_size j_call d_call v_call cdr3_nt cdr3_aa
NA TRBJ2-3 NA TRBV11-2 TGTGCCAGCAGCTTCGTTGCGAATACGCAGTATTTT CASSFVANTQYF
NA TRBJ2-5 TRBD2 TRBV6-5 TGTGCCAGCAGTCGACTAGCGTCGGACCAAGAGACCCAGTACTTC CASSRLASDQETQYF
NA TRBJ1-5 NA TRBV3-1/TRBV3-2 TGTGCCAGCAGCCATGGGAAGGGGGATCAGCCCCAGCATTTT CASSHGKGDQPQHF
NA TRBJ1-1 TRBD1 TRBV19 TGTGCCAGTAGGGGACAGGGGGACACTGAAGCTTTCTTT CASRGQGDTEAFF
NA TRBJ2-3 NA TRBV21-1 TGTGCCAGCAGCAAAGCGCTGTCAGGGTTCGGTGCAGATACGCAGTATTTT CASSKALSGFGADTQYF
NA TRBJ2-7 NA TRBV15 TGTGCCACCAGCAAGGGGTCCTACGAGCAGTACTTC CATSKGSYEQYF
few TRBJ2-3 NA TRBV30 TGTGCCTGGAGTGTAGGGGGGGGGACAGATACGCAGTATTTT CAWSVGGGTDTQYF
NA TRBJ2-7 TRBD2 TRBV27 TGTGCCAGCGTCTCGATGGGCGGGAGTCGGGGCGAGCAGTACTTC CASVSMGGSRGEQYF
NA TRBJ2-1 TRBD2 TRBV27 TGTGCCAGCATTCAAACCCCGACTAGCGGGAGCGATGAGCAGTTCTTC CASIQTPTSGSDEQFF
few TRBJ2-7 NA TRBV19 TGTGCCAGTAGAGACCGGGACACCGAATACGAGCAGTACTTC CASRDRDTEYEQYF
few TRBJ2-3 TRBD2 TRBV2 TGTGCCAGCAGAACTAGCGGGAGGGTTGAGACGCAGTATTTT CASRTSGRVETQYF
once TRBJ2-1 TRBD1 TRBV2 TGTGCCAGCAGTCTTACCGGGACAGGGGATCGAAATGAGCAGTTCTTC CASSLTGTGDRNEQFF
NA TRBJ2-3 NA TRBV29-1 TGCAGCGTTGACATGGGGCGCGCAGATACGCAGTATTTT CSVDMGRADTQYF
NA TRBJ1-5 NA TRBV4-1 TGCGCCAGCAGCCAGACATTAGTTAGCAATCAGCCCCAGCATTTT CASSQTLVSNQPQHF
NA TRBJ2-7 TRBD1 TRBV18 TGTGCCAGCTCACCCGGACAGGGTAACGAGCAGTACTTC CASSPGQGNEQYF
few TRBJ2-1 NA TRBV11-3 TGTGCCAGCAGCTTCCGCGGGGAACTCAATGAGCAGTTCTTC CASSFRGELNEQFF
NA TRBJ1-4 NA TRBV9 TGTGCCAGCAGCGTAGGGTCAGGGACTGCAACTAATGAAAAACTGTTTTTT CASSVGSGTATNEKLFF
NA TRBJ2-1 NA TRBV28 TGTGCCAGCAGTCCCCCCGACAGAGGCTCTTGGGTCTTC CASSPPDRGSWVF
NA TRBJ2-7 TRBD2 TRBV9 TGTGCCAGCAGCAACTCATGGGGGACTAGCGATCTCGAGCAGTACTTC CASSNSWGTSDLEQYF
NA TRBJ2-7 NA TRBV7-2 TGTGCCAGCAGCTACGGACAGTCCTCCTCCTACGAGCAGTACTTC CASSYGQSSSYEQYF
once TRBJ2-7 TRBD1 TRBV4-1 TGCGCCAGCAGCCAAGATCAGTCTAGGACAGGTGTTTACGAGCAGTACTTC CASSQDQSRTGVYEQYF
NA TRBJ1-5 NA TRBV7-2 TGTGCCAGCAGCTTTGGGGGGGCCAATCAGCCCCAGCATTTT CASSFGGANQPQHF
NA TRBJ1-6 TRBD1 TRBV4-3 TGCGCCAGCAGCCAAGATCCGGGACAGAGTGGCCCCCTCCACTTT CASSQDPGQSGPLHF
NA TRBJ2-7 TRBD1 TRBV6-5 TGTGCCAGCAGACGGGACAGGGCGGCGGACTACGAGCAGTACTTC CASRRDRAADYEQYF
NA TRBJ1-2 NA TRBV6-6 TGTGCCAGCAGTACCCAGACAGGCTACTATGGCTACACCTTC CASSTQTGYYGYTF
NA TRBJ1-1 NA TRBV6-5 TGTGCCAGCAGTCCTGGGGGCCTTGAAGCTTTCTTT CASSPGGLEAFF
NA TRBJ2-7 TRBD2 TRBV12-3/TRBV12-4 TGTGCCAGCAGGCGCGGGGGATCCTACGAGCAGTACTTC CASRRGGSYEQYF
NA TRBJ1-1 NA TRBV3-1/TRBV3-2 TGTGCCAGCAGCCAAGGCGGGGCGAGCTACACTGAAGCTTTCTTT CASSQGGASYTEAFF